Listed here are 5 T cell receptor beta chains from one sample, sequenced in a study of T cell repertoires in cytomegalovirus infection. MiXCR, run by TCRdb on the reads, gives a single entry per CDR3 protein. The sample lists about 530,000 distinct CDR3 sequences; approximately 25% were seen once. The sequenced material came from PBMCs. The receptors shown here come from a human donor in good health (CMV status not recorded). Some clones in this sample may be carry-over from other donors' samples.

The CDR3 protein is CATSRERTTYNEQFF. CDR3 bases: TGTGCCACCAGCAGAGAGAGGACCACCTACAATGAGCAGTTCTTC. The V and J genes are TRBV15 and TRBJ2-1; D gene unclear. The V end lost 0 bases, the J end lost 2 bases, and 8 bases lay between the germline ends. This CDR3 has 15 residues. CDR1 and CDR2 from the germline V gene are LNHNV and YYDKDF (reference sequence).

The chain employs TRBV29-1 and TRBJ2-5; maybe TRBD1 (6 bases). Germline CDR1 SQVTM, CDR2 ANQGSEA. The V gene lost 3 bases and the J gene lost 1 base, with 9 bases spanning the gap. The CDR3 has 13 amino acids. The CDR3 sequence: CSVDRTAQETQYF. Here the CDR3 DNA reads TGCAGCGTTGACCGGACAGCCCAAGAGACCCAGTACTTC. The full variable domain, rest sourced from reference TRBV29-1 and TRBJ2-5, is SAVISQKPSRDICQRGTSLTIQCQVDSQVTMMFWYRQQPGQSLTLIATANQGSEATYESGFVIDKFPISRPNLTFSTLTVSNMSPEDSSIYLCSVDRTAQETQYFGPGTRLLVL.

The chain has TRBV20-1 and TRBJ2-7, with a weak D call TRBD2 (6 bases). Per germline, CDR1 DFQATT and CDR2 SNEGSKA (reference sequence). V was trimmed by 3 bases and J by 3 bases, leaving 12 bases between them. This CDR3 region has 13 residues. In nucleotides, the CDR3 is TGCAGTGCTAGGGGTGGCGGGAACTACGAGCAGTACTTC. Residues: CSARGGGNYEQYF.

A remark on this clonotype: This may arise from a read error, as a much more abundant clone is one base away. The rearrangement uses TRBV7-8 and TRBJ1-2, with 8 bases identical to TRBD1. The germline CDR1 and CDR2 sequences are SGHVS and FQNEAQ. Trimming at V came to 9 bases and at J to 7 bases, leaving 16 bases not matched to a gene. CDR3 length: 15 residues. CDR3 region: CARSPNLDRAGGYTF. The CDR3 nucleotides are TGTGCCAGGAGCCCAAACCTGGACAGGGCCGGTGGCTACACCTTC.

This clonotype was counted a few times. J is TRBJ2-4 and V is TRBV7-8; a possible D gene is TRBD1 (6 bases). CDR3 length: 16 amino acids. The V and J ends lost 5 bases and 0 bases respectively, with 14 bases between them. In germline, CDR1 is SGHVS, CDR2 FQNEAQ. The CDR3 is CASSPRTDLAKNIQYF. CDR3 coding DNA: TGTGCCAGCAGCCCCAGGACAGATTTAGCCAAAAACATTCAGTACTTC.